Listed below are T cell receptor beta chains from one sample, sequenced in a study of shared clonotypes between healthy human individuals. This table comes from immunoSEQ multiplex PCR, and its TCRdb copy is limited to in-frame clones, with some not included. This table has about 2.4 million clones, around 94% appearing once. Sequencing was done on a sample of naive CD4+ T cells sorted from blood. The receptors stem from a man younger than 35 in good health. Each CDR3 is given with its conserved first and last residue. A D gene is named only where the DNA matches it firmly. Not every row has a clone size; where given, it reads once, few, many or a size class.

>NA|TRBV4-1|NA|TRBJ1-3
CASRQTDKGNTIYF
TGCGCCAGCAGACAAACGGACAAAGGAAACACCATATATTTT
>NA|TRBV7-2|NA|TRBJ2-3
CASSFGGAHSTDTQYF
TGTGCCAGCAGCTTTGGCGGGGCCCATAGCACAGATACGCAGTATTTT
>NA|TRBV28|NA|TRBJ1-1
CASSFHVGMNTEAFF
TGTGCCAGCAGTTTTCATGTGGGGATGAACACTGAAGCTTTCTTT
>NA|TRBV7-9|NA|TRBJ2-5
CASSYRKADQETQYF
TGTGCCAGCAGCTACAGAAAAGCGGACCAAGAGACCCAGTACTTC
>NA|TRBV10-3|NA|TRBJ2-5
CAISDGQGLLETQYF
TGTGCCATCAGTGACGGGCAGGGTCTGTTAGAGACCCAGTACTTC
>NA|TRBV5-6|NA|TRBJ2-6
CASSPPSGANVLTF
TGTGCCAGCAGCCCCCCGAGTGGGGCCAACGTCCTGACTTTC
>NA|TRBV13|NA|TRBJ2-1
CASSLGVRGRLLNEQFF
TGTGCCAGCAGCTTAGGGGTCCGGGGGAGACTCCTCAATGAGCAGTTCTTC
>once|TRBV11-2|NA|TRBJ2-7
CASSLIRQDYSYEQYF
TGTGCCAGCAGCTTAATCCGACAGGATTACTCCTACGAGCAGTACTTC
>NA|TRBV7-9|NA|TRBJ1-1
CASSPAVNTEAFF
TGTGCCAGCAGCCCGGCGGTGAACACTGAAGCTTTCTTT
>NA|TRBV7-8|TRBD2|TRBJ2-1
CASSFSGGAYNEQFF
TGTGCCAGCAGCTTTAGCGGGGGGGCCTACAATGAGCAGTTCTTC
>few|TRBV9|NA|TRBJ1-5
CASSVGPNQPQHF
TGTGCCAGCAGCGTAGGTCCCAATCAGCCCCAGCATTTT
>NA|TRBV7-9|NA|TRBJ1-2
CASSLAGDPAYGYTF
TGTGCCAGCAGCTTAGCGGGGGATCCGGCCTATGGCTACACCTTC
>NA|TRBV19|NA|TRBJ1-5
CASSKPRGPQHF
TGTGCCAGTAGTAAGCCCCGCGGGCCCCAGCATTTT
>NA|TRBV19|NA|TRBJ1-4
CASSIHGNEKLFF
TGTGCCAGTAGTATACACGGAAATGAAAAACTGTTTTTT
>NA|TRBV27|NA|TRBJ2-3
CASSSEAGTDTQYF
TGTGCCAGCAGTTCAGAAGCCGGCACAGATACGCAGTATTTT
>NA|TRBV5-1|NA|TRBJ2-1
CASRKGDNQYNEQFF
TGCGCCAGCAGAAAAGGAGACAATCAATACAATGAGCAGTTCTTC
>NA|TRBV7-9|NA|TRBJ2-1
CASSLAGMDEQFF
TGTGCCAGCAGCTTGGCAGGGATGGATGAGCAGTTCTTC